The T cell receptor beta chain under discussion was sequenced for a study of vaccination and CD4 T cells after COVID-19. Treatment noted: approximately 11-day PBMC culture with coronavirus spike peptide pools or control peptides (ViraFEST assay). On this clonotype: The antigen is undetermined.

Sequencing of cultured CD4+ T cell DNA used the Oncomine TCR Beta short-read assay. TCRdb ran MiXCR on the PCR reads and lists one entry per CDR3 protein. This table has about 15,000 distinct CDR3 sequences, around 46% appearing once. CDR1 is SGHNT, CDR2 YYREEE, per germline (reference sequence). The CDR3 sequence is 16 residues long. Trimming removed 1 base from V and 5 bases from J, with 19 bases in between. Specimen: CD4+ T cells from blood, cultured in vitro. The V gene is TRBV5-4, the J gene TRBJ2-7, with D perhaps matching TRBD2 (6 bases). The receptor was isolated from a human donor who had recovered from COVID-19. CDR3 sequence reads: CASSLRFGGRSDEQYF. The CDR3 DNA is TGTGCCAGCAGCTTGAGGTTTGGGGGGAGAAGCGACGAGCAGTACTTC.